The following is a T cell receptor (beta chain) sequence with its context. Its antigen is currently unknown. This sample stems from a study of cytomegalovirus exposure and HLA in healthy donors. Study findings and constraints: In terms of immune exposure information, only CMV serostatus was available. A reported reduction in N-insertions relative to the approximately 670-donor mean was seen in an Asian-associated ancestry cluster in a later analysis.

The CDR3 consists of 12 residues. Per the germline V gene, CDR1 is MRHNA and CDR2 is SNTAGT. Unmatched junction bases numbered 4, after V lost 2 bases and J lost 11 bases. The PCR ran on 60 Vbeta and 13 Jbeta primers. Assay used: immunoSEQ multiplex PCR; TCRdb lists only in-frame clones, some missing. Here the sample spans approximately 110,000 clones, about 81% being singletons. The clonotype originates from a man aged 30 to 45 in good health and CMV-seronegative. Specimen: PBMCs. The chain links TRBV6-4 to TRBJ1-1; TRBD1 aligns across 8 bases. CDR3 residues: CASSDETGDAFF. CDR3 bases: TGTGCCAGCAGTGACGAGACAGGGGACGCTTTCTTT.